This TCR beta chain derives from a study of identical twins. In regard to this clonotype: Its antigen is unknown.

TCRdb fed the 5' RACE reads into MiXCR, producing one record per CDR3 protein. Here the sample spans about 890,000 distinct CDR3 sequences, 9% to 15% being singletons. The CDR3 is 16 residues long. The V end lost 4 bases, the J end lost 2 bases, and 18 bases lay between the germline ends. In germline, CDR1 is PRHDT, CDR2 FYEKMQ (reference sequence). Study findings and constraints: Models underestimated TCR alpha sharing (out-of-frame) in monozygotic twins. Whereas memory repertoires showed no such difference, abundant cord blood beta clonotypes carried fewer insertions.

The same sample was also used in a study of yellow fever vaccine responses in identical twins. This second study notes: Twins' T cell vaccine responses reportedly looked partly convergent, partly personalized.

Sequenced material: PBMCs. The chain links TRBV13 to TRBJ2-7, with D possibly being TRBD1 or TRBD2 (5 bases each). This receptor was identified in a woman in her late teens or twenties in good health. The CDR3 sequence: CASSSSLSGTTYEQYF. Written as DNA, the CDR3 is TGTGCCAGCAGCTCGTCTCTCAGTGGGACGACCTACGAGCAGTACTTC.